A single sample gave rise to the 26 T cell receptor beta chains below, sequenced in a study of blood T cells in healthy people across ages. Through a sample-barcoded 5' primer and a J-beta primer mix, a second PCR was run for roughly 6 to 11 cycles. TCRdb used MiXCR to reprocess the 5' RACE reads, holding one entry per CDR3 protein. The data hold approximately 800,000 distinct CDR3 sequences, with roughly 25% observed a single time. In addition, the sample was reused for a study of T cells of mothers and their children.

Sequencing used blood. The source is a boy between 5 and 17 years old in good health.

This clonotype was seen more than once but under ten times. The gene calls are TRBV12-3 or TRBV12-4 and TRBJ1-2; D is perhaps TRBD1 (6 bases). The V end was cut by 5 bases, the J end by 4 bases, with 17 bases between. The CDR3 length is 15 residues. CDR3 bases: TGTGCCAGCAGTCCTCAAGGGGGAAAAACCTATGGCTACACCTTC. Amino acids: CASSPQGGKTYGYTF.

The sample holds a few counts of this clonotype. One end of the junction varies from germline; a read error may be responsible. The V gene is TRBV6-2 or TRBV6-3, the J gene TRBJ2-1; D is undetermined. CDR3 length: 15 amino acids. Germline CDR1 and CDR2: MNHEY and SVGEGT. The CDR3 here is CASSYFQSSYNEQFF. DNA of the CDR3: TGTGCCAGTAGTTACTTCCAGAGCTCCTACAATGAGCAGTTCTTC.

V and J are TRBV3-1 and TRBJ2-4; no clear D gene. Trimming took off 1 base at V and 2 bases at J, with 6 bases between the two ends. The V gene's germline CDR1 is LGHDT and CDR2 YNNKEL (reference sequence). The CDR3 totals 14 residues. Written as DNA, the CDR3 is TGTGCCAGCAGCCAAGGCCAGACCAAAAACATTCAGTACTTC. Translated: CASSQGQTKNIQYF.

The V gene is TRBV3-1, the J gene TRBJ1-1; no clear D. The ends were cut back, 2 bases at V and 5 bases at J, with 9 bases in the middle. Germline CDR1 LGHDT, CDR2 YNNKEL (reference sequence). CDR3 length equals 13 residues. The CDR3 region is CASSQTVKTEAFF. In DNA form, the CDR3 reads TGTGCCAGCAGCCAAACCGTAAAGACTGAAGCTTTCTTT.

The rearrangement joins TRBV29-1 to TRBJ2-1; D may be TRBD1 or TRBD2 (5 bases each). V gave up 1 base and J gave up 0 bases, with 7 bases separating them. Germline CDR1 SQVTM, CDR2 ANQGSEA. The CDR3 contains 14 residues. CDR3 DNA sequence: TGCAGCGTTGAAGGGGGGAACTCCTACAATGAGCAGTTCTTC. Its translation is CSVEGGNSYNEQFF.

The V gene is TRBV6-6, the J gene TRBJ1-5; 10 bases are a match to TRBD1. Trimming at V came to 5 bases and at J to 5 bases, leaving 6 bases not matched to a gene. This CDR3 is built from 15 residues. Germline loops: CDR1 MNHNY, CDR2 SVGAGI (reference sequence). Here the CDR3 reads CASSSPGQGYQPQHF. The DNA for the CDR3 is TGTGCCAGCAGTAGTCCGGGACAGGGGTATCAGCCCCAGCATTTT.

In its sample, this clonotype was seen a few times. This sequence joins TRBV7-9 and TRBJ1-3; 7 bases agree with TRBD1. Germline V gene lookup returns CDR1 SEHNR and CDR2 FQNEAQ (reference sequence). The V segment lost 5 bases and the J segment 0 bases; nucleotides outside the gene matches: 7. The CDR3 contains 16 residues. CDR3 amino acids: CASSGGQSGSGNTIYF. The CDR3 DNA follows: TGTGCCAGCAGCGGGGGACAGTCCGGCTCTGGAAACACCATATATTTT. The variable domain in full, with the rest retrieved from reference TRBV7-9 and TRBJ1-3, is DTGVSQNPRHKITKRGQNVTFRCDPISEHNRLYWYRQTLGQGPEFLTYFQNEAQLEKSRLLSDRFSAERPKGSFSTLEIQRTEQGDSAMYLCASSGGQSGSGNTIYFGEGSWLTVV.

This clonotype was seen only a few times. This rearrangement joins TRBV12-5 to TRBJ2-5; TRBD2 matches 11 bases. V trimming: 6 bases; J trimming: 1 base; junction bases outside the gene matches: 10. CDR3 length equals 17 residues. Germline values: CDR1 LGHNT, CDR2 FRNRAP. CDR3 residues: CASGSTRLAGSQETQYF. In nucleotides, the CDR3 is TGTGCTAGTGGATCTACAAGACTAGCGGGAAGCCAAGAGACCCAGTACTTC.

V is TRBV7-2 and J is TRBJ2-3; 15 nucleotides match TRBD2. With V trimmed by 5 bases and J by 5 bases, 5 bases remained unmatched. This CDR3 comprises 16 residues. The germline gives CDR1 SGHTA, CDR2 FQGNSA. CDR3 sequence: CASSGGTSGRKDTQYF. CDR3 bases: TGTGCCAGCAGCGGCGGGACTAGCGGGAGGAAAGATACGCAGTATTTT.

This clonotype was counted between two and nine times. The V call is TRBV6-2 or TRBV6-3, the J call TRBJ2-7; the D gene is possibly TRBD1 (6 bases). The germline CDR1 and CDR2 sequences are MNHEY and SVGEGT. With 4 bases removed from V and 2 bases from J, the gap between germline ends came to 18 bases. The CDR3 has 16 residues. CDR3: CASSFSAGQTAYEQYF. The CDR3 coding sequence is TGTGCCAGCAGTTTCTCGGCCGGACAGACGGCCTACGAGCAGTACTTC.

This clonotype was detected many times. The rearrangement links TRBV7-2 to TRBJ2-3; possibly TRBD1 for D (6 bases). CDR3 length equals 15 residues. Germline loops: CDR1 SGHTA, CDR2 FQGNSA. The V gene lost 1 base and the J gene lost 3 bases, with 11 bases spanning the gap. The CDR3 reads CASSLVGQGTDTQYF. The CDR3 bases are TGTGCCAGCAGCTTAGTAGGTCAGGGGACAGATACGCAGTATTTT.

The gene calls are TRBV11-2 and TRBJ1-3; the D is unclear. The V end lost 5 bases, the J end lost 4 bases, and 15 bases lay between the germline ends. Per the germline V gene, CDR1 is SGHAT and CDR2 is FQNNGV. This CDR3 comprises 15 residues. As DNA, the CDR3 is TGTGCCAGCAGCCCACCGCCGGACGGGGGAAACACCATATATTTT. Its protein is CASSPPPDGGNTIYF.

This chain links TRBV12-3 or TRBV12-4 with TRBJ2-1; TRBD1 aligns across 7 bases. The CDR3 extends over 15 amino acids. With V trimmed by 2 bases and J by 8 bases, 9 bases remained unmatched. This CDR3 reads CASSLWDRRLDEQFF. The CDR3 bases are TGTGCCAGCAGTTTATGGGACAGACGCTTGGATGAGCAGTTCTTC.

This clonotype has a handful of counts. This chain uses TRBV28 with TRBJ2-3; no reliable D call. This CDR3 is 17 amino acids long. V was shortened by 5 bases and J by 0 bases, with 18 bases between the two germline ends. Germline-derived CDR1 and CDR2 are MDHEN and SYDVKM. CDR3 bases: TGTGCCAGCAGTGATCCCTCGCTTAGATCTAGCACAGATACGCAGTATTTT. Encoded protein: CASSDPSLRSSTDTQYF.

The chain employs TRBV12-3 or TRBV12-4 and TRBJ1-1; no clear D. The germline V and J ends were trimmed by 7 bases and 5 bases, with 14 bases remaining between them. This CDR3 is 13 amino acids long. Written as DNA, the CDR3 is TGTGCCAGCACAGTTCAGTACGGAACTGAAGCTTTCTTT. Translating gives CASTVQYGTEAFF.

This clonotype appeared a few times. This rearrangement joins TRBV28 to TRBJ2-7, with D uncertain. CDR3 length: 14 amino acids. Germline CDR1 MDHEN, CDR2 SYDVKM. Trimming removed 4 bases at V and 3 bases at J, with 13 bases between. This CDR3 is CASSYARMGYEQYF. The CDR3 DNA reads TGTGCCAGCAGTTATGCTCGAATGGGCTACGAGCAGTACTTC.

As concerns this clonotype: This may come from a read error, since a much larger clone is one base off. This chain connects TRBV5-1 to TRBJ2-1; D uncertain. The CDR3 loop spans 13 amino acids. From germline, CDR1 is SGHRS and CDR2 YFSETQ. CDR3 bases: TGCGCCAGCAGCTTCGGCGGAGACAATGAGCACTTCTTC. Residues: CASSFGGDNEHFF. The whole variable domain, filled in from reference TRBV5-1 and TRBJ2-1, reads KAGVTQTPRYLIKTRGQQVTLSCSPISGHRSVSWYQQTPGQGLQFLFEYFSETQRNKGNFPGRFSGRQFSNSRSEMNVSTLELGDSALYLCASSFGGDNEHFFGPGTRLTVL.

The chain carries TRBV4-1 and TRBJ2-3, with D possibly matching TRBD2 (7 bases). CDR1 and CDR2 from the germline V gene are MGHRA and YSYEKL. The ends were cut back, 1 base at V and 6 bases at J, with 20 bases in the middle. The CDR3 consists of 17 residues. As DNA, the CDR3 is TGCGCCAGCAGCCAAGGTCCGGGGGCGGGAGAAGGGGATACGCAGTATTTT. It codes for CASSQGPGAGEGDTQYF.

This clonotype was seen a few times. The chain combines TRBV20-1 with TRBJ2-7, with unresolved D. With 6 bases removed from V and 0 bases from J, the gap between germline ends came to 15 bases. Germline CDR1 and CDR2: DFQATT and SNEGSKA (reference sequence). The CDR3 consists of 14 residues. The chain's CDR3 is CSAQDKLSSYEQYF. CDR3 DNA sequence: TGCAGTGCCCAAGATAAACTCAGCTCCTACGAGCAGTACTTC.

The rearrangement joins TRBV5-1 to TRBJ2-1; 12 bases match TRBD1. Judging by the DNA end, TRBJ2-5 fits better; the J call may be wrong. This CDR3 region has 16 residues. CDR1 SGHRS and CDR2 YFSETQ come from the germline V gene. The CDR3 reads CASSFEGTGGPETQYF. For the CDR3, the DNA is TGCGCCAGCAGCTTCGAGGGGACAGGGGGCCCAGAGACCCAGTACTTC.

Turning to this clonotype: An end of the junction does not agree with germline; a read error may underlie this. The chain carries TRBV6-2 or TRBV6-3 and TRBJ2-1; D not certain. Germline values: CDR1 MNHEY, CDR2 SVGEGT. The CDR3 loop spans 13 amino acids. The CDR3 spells CASSPQVPHEQLF. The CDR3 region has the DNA TGTGCCAGCAGTCCCCAGGTACCTCATGAGCAGTTGTTC.

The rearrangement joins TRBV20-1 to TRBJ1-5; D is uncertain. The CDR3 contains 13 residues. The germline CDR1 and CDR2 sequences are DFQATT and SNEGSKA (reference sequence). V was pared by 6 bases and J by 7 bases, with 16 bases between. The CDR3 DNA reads TGCAGTGCCGCCTCGGCGCCGGGCCAGCCCCAGCATTTT. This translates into CSAASAPGQPQHF.

CDR3 residues: CASSPQGTEQFF. CDR3 DNA sequence: TGTGCCAGCAGCCCACAGGGGACCGAGCAGTTCTTC. J is TRBJ2-1 and V is TRBV11-2; 7 nucleotides align to TRBD1. CDR1 is SGHAT and CDR2 is FQNNGV in the germline V gene. Trimming removed 5 bases from V and 10 bases from J; junction bases left unmatched: 5. The CDR3 consists of 12 residues.

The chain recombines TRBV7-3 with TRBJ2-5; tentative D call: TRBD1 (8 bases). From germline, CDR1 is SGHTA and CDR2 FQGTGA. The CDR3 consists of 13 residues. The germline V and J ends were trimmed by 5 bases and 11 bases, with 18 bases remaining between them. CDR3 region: CASSLDRGGEQYF. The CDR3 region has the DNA TGTGCCAGCAGCCTCGACAGGGGAGGGGAGCAGTACTTC.

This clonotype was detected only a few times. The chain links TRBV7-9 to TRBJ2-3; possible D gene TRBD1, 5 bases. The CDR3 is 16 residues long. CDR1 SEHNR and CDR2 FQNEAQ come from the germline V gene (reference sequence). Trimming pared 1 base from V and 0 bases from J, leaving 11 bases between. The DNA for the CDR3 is TGTGCCAGCAGCTTAGGGACAACTTCTAGCACAGATACGCAGTATTTT. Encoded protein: CASSLGTTSSTDTQYF.

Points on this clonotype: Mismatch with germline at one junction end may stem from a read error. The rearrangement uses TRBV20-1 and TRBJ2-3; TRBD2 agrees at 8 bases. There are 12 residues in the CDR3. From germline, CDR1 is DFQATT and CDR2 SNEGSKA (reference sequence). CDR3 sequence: CSLGLGADTRYF. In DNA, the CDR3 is TGCAGCCTGGGACTAGGCGCAGATACGCGGTATTTT.